Each of the 20 T cell receptor beta chains below was sequenced from the same sample in a study of breast tumors, draining lymph nodes, adjacent tissues. One entry per CDR3 protein results from TCRdb running MiXCR on the multiplex PCR reads. The table records approximately 22,000 distinct CDR3 sequences, under 75% of them present only once. Sequenced material: breast tumor tissue. The receptor set was obtained from a female donor with breast cancer. Some clones in this sample may be carry-over from other donors' samples.

This clonotype was picked up a small number of times. V usage is TRBV5-1 and J usage is TRBJ1-6; weak D call: TRBD1 (6 bases). The germline CDR1 and CDR2 sequences are SGHRS and YFSETQ. Trimming took off 4 bases at V and 7 bases at J, with 12 bases between the two ends. The CDR3 sequence is 14 residues long. The CDR3 sequence is CASSRDIYNSPLHF. CDR3 bases: TGCGCCAGCAGCCGGGACATATACAATTCACCCCTCCACTTT.

The CDR3 DNA sequence: TGCAGTGCTAGCTGCCAGGGGCAGCGGGAGGCTTCTCCAGCGACCCAGTACTTC. Translated: CSASCQGQREASPATQYF. The chain uses TRBV20-1 and TRBJ2-5; TRBD2 agrees at 9 bases. This CDR3 region has 18 residues. Germline V CDR1 and CDR2: DFQATT, SNEGSKA (reference sequence). Trimming cost V 3 bases and J 7 bases; bases outside gene matches: 21.

V is TRBV9 and J is TRBJ2-1; 9 bases line up with TRBD2. The CDR3 is 15 amino acids. Losses at the gene ends were 4 bases for V and 5 bases for J; bases not matched to a gene: 7. CDR1 is SGDLS, CDR2 YYNGEE, per germline. In DNA form, the CDR3 reads TGTGCCAGCAGCCCGGGACTAGCCCCCAACAATGAGCAGTTCTTC. Its translation: CASSPGLAPNNEQFF.

This clonotype came up many times. Just one base apart from a much larger clone, this may be a read error. This chain links TRBV6-6 with TRBJ2-7; TRBD1 might be the D (7 bases). The length of the CDR3 is 13 residues. The germline V gene has CDR1 MNHNY and CDR2 SVGAGI (reference sequence). With 5 bases removed from V and 5 bases from J, the gap between germline ends came to 13 bases. As DNA, the CDR3 is TGTGCCAGCAGTCACAGGGGCGGGGACGAGCAGTACTTC. As protein: CASSHRGGDEQYF.

This chain links TRBV5-8 with TRBJ1-6, with a tentative D call TRBD1 (5 bases). Germline V gene lookup returns CDR1 SGHTS and CDR2 YDEGEE. The CDR3 consists of 15 residues. Trimming took 0 bases from V and 3 from J, leaving 7 bases between them. CDR3 in amino acids: CASSLAGGYNSPLHF. CDR3 nucleotide sequence: TGTGCCAGCAGCTTGGCCGGGGGCTATAATTCACCCCTCCACTTT. Full variable domain (remainder filled in from reference TRBV5-8 and TRBJ1-6): EAGVTQSPTHLIKTRGQQATLRCSPISGHTSVYWYQQALGLGLQFLLWYDEGEERNRGNFPPRFSGRQFPNYSSELNVNALELEDSALYLCASSLAGGYNSPLHFGNGTRLTVT.

At least ten counts were recorded for this clonotype. The chain employs TRBV18 and TRBJ1-4; D uncertain. The CDR3 length is 13 residues. Germline V gives CDR1 KGHSH, CDR2 LQKENI. V dropped 1 base and J dropped 6 bases, with 6 bases sitting between them. CDR3 bases: TGTGCCAGCTCACCACGGACGGATGAAAAACTGTTTTTT. It yields the protein CASSPRTDEKLFF.

The chain uses TRBV12-3 or TRBV12-4 and TRBJ1-5; D unresolved. Trimming removed 4 bases at V and 1 base at J, with 8 bases between. The CDR3 length is 14 residues. Here the CDR3 reads CASSWGSSNQPQHF. In nucleotides, the CDR3 is TGTGCCAGCAGTTGGGGTAGCAGCAATCAGCCCCAGCATTTT.

This clonotype was seen at least ten times. This may arise from a read error, as a much more abundant clone is one base away. V and J are TRBV14 and TRBJ1-2; D is perhaps TRBD1 (5 bases). The CDR3 runs 15 residues. Germline CDR1 and CDR2: SGHDN and FVKESK. The CDR3 loop is CASSQVLNGGNGSTF. The CDR3 DNA reads as TGTGCCAGCAGCCAAGTCTTGAACGGGGGGAATGGCTCCACCTTC.

The chain joins TRBV6-5 to TRBJ1-6; D is unresolved. The CDR3 spans 12 residues. CDR1 is MNHEY, CDR2 SVGAGI, per germline. The germline V and J ends were trimmed by 9 bases and 17 bases, with 20 bases remaining between them. CDR3 protein: CARRLAGEVFHF. CDR3 DNA sequence: TGTGCCAGAAGACTAGCGGGAGAGGTCTTCCACTTT.

This clonotype was seen repeatedly, ten times or more. A read error may be the cause here, since a much bigger clone is one base away. The chain couples TRBV20-1 to TRBJ1-2; tentatively, D is TRBD1 (6 bases). CDR3 length equals 15 residues. Per germline, CDR1 DFQATT and CDR2 SNEGSKA (reference sequence). CDR3 DNA: TGCAGTGCTATATCTACAGGGAAAACTACCTATGGCTACGCCTTC. Its protein is CSAISTGKTTYGYAF.

The table lists this clonotype with a few counts. The V and J genes are TRBV12-3 or TRBV12-4 and TRBJ1-5; possibly TRBD1 for D (5 bases). The CDR3 has 16 amino acids. V lost 6 bases to trimming and J lost 0 bases, with 15 bases between them. CDR3 bases: TGTGCCAGCAGCCGGGACGGGAGAAATAGCAATCAGCCCCAGCATTTT. This translates into CASSRDGRNSNQPQHF.

This clonotype has ten or more counts. The chain recombines TRBV5-5 with TRBJ2-5, with 8 bases that match TRBD1. The CDR3 runs 13 residues. The junction had 4 bases not matched to a gene; V was cut back by 4 bases and J by 5 bases. CDR1 SGHKS and CDR2 YYEKEE come from the germline V gene (reference sequence). The DNA of the CDR3 is TGTGCCAGCAGCCACCGGGACAGGGAGACCCAGTACTTC. Protein product: CASSHRDRETQYF.

The chain employs TRBV19 and TRBJ1-2, with 7 bases matching TRBD1. This CDR3 region has 15 residues. CDR1 is LNHDA, CDR2 SQIVND, per germline (reference sequence). The V gene end was trimmed by 6 bases and the J gene end by 7 bases; junction bases not matched to a gene: 14. The CDR3 region is CASSTGTAQVCGYTF. CDR3 nucleotides: TGTGCCAGTAGCACTGGGACAGCCCAAGTGTGTGGCTACACCTTC.

The CDR3 spells CASSIGSGANVLTF. CDR3 DNA: TGTGCCAGTAGTATCGGCTCTGGGGCCAACGTCCTGACTTTC. The chain couples TRBV19 to TRBJ2-6; D remains unclear. The CDR3 extends over 14 amino acids. V was shortened by 3 bases and J by 0 bases, with 3 bases between the two germline ends. Germline lookup yields CDR1 LNHDA and CDR2 SQIVND (reference sequence). The complete variable domain, with remaining parts taken from reference TRBV19 and TRBJ2-6, reads DGGITQSPKYLFRKEGQNVTLSCEQNLNHDAMYWYRQDPGQGLRLIYYSQIVNDFQKGDIAEGYSVSREKKESFPLTVTSAQKNPTAFYLCASSIGSGANVLTFGAGSRLTVL.

The chain has TRBV11-2 and TRBJ2-5; 9 nucleotides align to TRBD2. CDR1 is SGHAT and CDR2 is FQNNGV in the germline V gene. The CDR3 consists of 15 residues. Losses at the gene ends were 5 bases for V and 4 bases for J; bases not matched to a gene: 8. DNA for the CDR3: TGTGCCAGCAGCCCCACGGGACTAGCCCCAGAGACCCAGTACTTC. It specifies CASSPTGLAPETQYF.

By frequency in the sample, this clonotype is medium-sized. V and J are TRBV10-3 and TRBJ2-5, with 9 positions matching TRBD2. CDR1 and CDR2 from the germline V gene are ENHRY and SYGVKD. The CDR3 is 15 amino acids. Trimming removed 4 bases from V and 5 bases from J; junction bases left unmatched: 8. The CDR3 nucleotides read TGTGCCATCAGTGGGGTAGCGGGAGTAATCGAGACCCAGTACTTC. It codes for CAISGVAGVIETQYF.

This clonotype is labeled medium-sized. The rearrangement joins TRBV10-3 to TRBJ2-7; D remains unclear. Germline V gene lookup returns CDR1 ENHRY and CDR2 SYGVKD. This CDR3 comprises 15 residues. Trimming removed 6 bases from V and 0 bases from J, with 15 bases in between. The CDR3 DNA is TGTGCCATCAGCGAGCTGGGCCCTAACTCCTACGAGCAGTACTTC. Amino acids: CAISELGPNSYEQYF.

This clonotype was detected ten times or more. The chain recombines TRBV9 with TRBJ2-1, with 7 nucleotides matching TRBD1. CDR1 is SGDLS, CDR2 YYNGEE, per germline. The CDR3 loop spans 15 amino acids. V lost 2 bases to trimming and J lost 0 bases; unmatched junction nucleotides: 2. The CDR3 DNA follows: TGTGCCAGCAGCGTGTGGGACAGCTCCTACAATGAGCAGTTCTTC. Protein sequence: CASSVWDSSYNEQFF.

This clonotype was seen many times. A much larger clonotype is one base distant, so this may be a read error. The chain employs TRBV9 and TRBJ1-6; D unclear. The germline gives CDR1 SGDLS, CDR2 YYNGEE. The CDR3 runs 15 residues. The CDR3 bases are TGTGCCAGCAGCGCGACCCCAACCTATAATTCACCCCCCCACTTT. Its protein is CASSATPTYNSPPHF.

The chain carries TRBV20-1 and TRBJ1-1; D not resolved. This CDR3 has 15 residues. The V end was cut by 1 base, the J end by 0 bases, with 12 bases between. Germline assignment: CDR1 DFQATT and CDR2 SNEGSKA (reference sequence). Here the CDR3 DNA reads TGCAGTGCTAGAGCTATACGGCGGGTGAACACTGAAGCTTTCTTT. Protein product: CSARAIRRVNTEAFF.